These T cell receptor beta chains were read from a single sample in a study of T cell changes during pregnancy in multiple sclerosis. Only in-frame clones appear in the TCRdb table, and some are missing; sequencing was by immunoSEQ multiplex PCR. The sample consists of 60,000 or so clones, 80% to 90% of them appearing once. The sequencing here drew on peripheral blood, taken in the first trimester of pregnancy. These receptor sequences come from a female donor with multiple sclerosis, enrolled in a pregnancy study. The CDR3 runs from the conserved cysteine through the conserved F or W. The D gene is left open where the match is weak.

j_call v_call d_call cdr3_nt cdr3_aa
TRBJ2-7 TRBV9 NA TGTGCCAGCAACGAGGGAACCGGCTACGAGCAGTACTTC CASNEGTGYEQYF
TRBJ2-7 TRBV6-5 TRBD2 TGTGCCAGCAGTCTTAGCGGGAGGGACGAGCAGTACTTC CASSLSGRDEQYF
TRBJ2-3 TRBV5-1 NA TGCGCCAGCAGCAGGAGAACTAGCACAGATACGCAGTATTTT CASSRRTSTDTQYF
TRBJ2-7 TRBV29-1 NA TGCAGCGTTGGATCGGGTGACCTCGACGAGCAGTACTTC CSVGSGDLDEQYF
TRBJ2-3 TRBV27 TRBD2 TGTGCCAGCAGTTTCGAGCGGGGGAGCACAGATACGCAGTATTTT CASSFERGSTDTQYF
TRBJ2-7 TRBV4-3 NA TGCGCCAGCAGCCAAGGGCACCTTAACAGCTACGAGCAGTACTTC CASSQGHLNSYEQYF
TRBJ1-1 TRBV28 NA TGTGCCAGCAGTTTCCAAAACACTGAAGCTTTCTTT CASSFQNTEAFF
TRBJ2-1 TRBV5-4 NA TGTGCCAGCAGCGTGGGACTCCTCCGTGGAAATGAGCAGTTCTTC CASSVGLLRGNEQFF
TRBJ1-4 TRBV7-2 NA TGTGCCAGCAGCGCGGGGCCTCTGATGGGGGAAAAACTGTTTTTT CASSAGPLMGEKLFF
TRBJ2-7 TRBV9 NA TGTGCCAGCAGCGACACCCCCTACGAGCAGTACTTC CASSDTPYEQYF
TRBJ2-7 TRBV4-2 TRBD2 TGTGCCAGCGCCACGGAAACTAGCGGGTCCTACGAGCAGTACTTC CASATETSGSYEQYF
TRBJ1-2 TRBV2 NA TGTGCCAGCAGTGAAGATAGGCGTGACAGTTCTAACTATGGCTACACCTTC CASSEDRRDSSNYGYTF
TRBJ2-7 TRBV6-4 NA TGTGCCAGCAGTGGGAACAGGTTTCCCTACGAGCAGTACTTC CASSGNRFPYEQYF